Presented here are 12 T cell receptor beta chains from one specimen sequenced in a study of cytomegalovirus exposure and HLA in healthy donors (TCRdb year 2017). The protocol used for the library was the immunoSEQ multiplex PCR assay. For the multiplex PCR, a mixture combining 60 forward primers for TCR Vbeta segments and 13 reverse primers for TCR Jbeta segments was used. As stored in TCRdb, this immuneACCESS dataset retains in-frame rearrangements with V and J assigned. A fraction of the clones does not appear; measured against another copy, unresolved V genes explain less than half of the discrepancy, and the remainder lacks a known reason. This sample gives approximately 160,000 clones in total; 75% to 90% of them show up just once. The top ten hold 1.9% of the sample. Sequencing was done on a sample of PBMCs. The source of these receptors is a human donor in good health.

The genes are TRBV19 and TRBJ2-2, with no clear D. This CDR3 has 14 amino acids. V was cut by 4 bases and J by 4 bases, with 10 bases left in between. CDR1 and CDR2 (germline): LNHDA, SQIVND (reference sequence). CDR3: CASSTRGGTGELFF. CDR3 DNA: TGTGCCAGTAGTACTCGAGGCGGCACCGGGGAGCTGTTTTTT.

The chain uses TRBV27 and TRBJ2-1, with TRBD2 matching 10 bases. After removal of 2 bases from V and 7 bases from J, the junction contained 5 bases not matched to a gene. The CDR3 length is 15 residues. The germline gives CDR1 MNHEY, CDR2 SMNVEV (reference sequence). Here the CDR3 reads CASSLTAGGRNEQFF. The CDR3 coding sequence is TGTGCCAGCAGTTTAACAGCGGGGGGGCGGAATGAGCAGTTCTTC.

This clone occurred a few times. The chain has TRBV7-9 and TRBJ1-2; D call uncertain. This CDR3 is built from 13 residues. Trimming pared 3 bases from V and 4 bases from J, leaving 9 bases between. Germline values: CDR1 SEHNR, CDR2 FQNEAQ (reference sequence). CDR3 in DNA: TGTGCCAGCAGCTTCGGGATCTCCTATGGCTACACCTTC. It specifies CASSFGISYGYTF.

The chain uses TRBV18 and TRBJ2-7; TRBD1 agrees at 9 bases. Trimming took 3 bases from V and 5 from J; bases not matched to a gene: 5. Germline CDR1 and CDR2: KGHSH and LQKENI. CDR3 size: 14 residues. The CDR3 protein is CASSPGTGLDEQYF. The CDR3 coding sequence is TGTGCCAGCTCACCCGGGACAGGGCTCGACGAGCAGTACTTC.

This sequence joins TRBV6-6 and TRBJ2-7; TRBD1 aligns across 7 bases. V lost 8 bases and J lost 6; bases outside the gene matches: 10. The CDR3 contains 13 residues. Looked up from germline, CDR1 is MNHNY and CDR2 is SVGAGI (reference sequence). The CDR3 reads CASSAGTEGEQYF. The CDR3 DNA reads TGTGCCAGCTCTGCCGGGACAGAAGGCGAGCAGTACTTC.

This rearrangement joins TRBV6-1 to TRBJ2-3; TRBD1 is a possible D gene (5 bases). The CDR3 extends over 17 amino acids. Germline assignment: CDR1 MNHNS and CDR2 SASEGT. Trimming cost V 0 bases and J 2 bases, with 15 bases left between them. This CDR3 is CASSEAGGGAITDTQYF. Here the CDR3 DNA reads TGTGCCAGCAGTGAAGCCGGTGGTGGGGCCATCACAGATACGCAGTATTTT.

CDR3 coding DNA: TGTGCCTGGAGTTTCCCCGGTCAGGGTGATCAGCCCCAGCATTTT. It is translated as CAWSFPGQGDQPQHF. The genes are TRBV30 and TRBJ1-5; D perhaps matches TRBD1 (5 bases). Germline CDR1 reads GTSNPN; CDR2 reads SVGIG (reference sequence). V dropped 2 bases and J dropped 5 bases, with 16 bases sitting between them. The CDR3 spans 15 residues.

The chain recombines TRBV12-5 with TRBJ1-1; a weak D match, TRBD1 (5 bases). Per the germline V gene, CDR1 is LGHNT and CDR2 is FRNRAP. The V end was cut by 5 bases, the J end by 7 bases, with 11 bases between. The length of the CDR3 is 12 residues. CDR3 region: CASGPGGGEAFF. The CDR3 nucleotides read TGTGCTAGTGGTCCCGGGGGGGGTGAAGCTTTCTTT.

The sample holds a few counts of this clone. The CDR3 DNA follows: TGTGCCAGCGGAGTGGGGAACACTGAAGCTTTCTTT. This sequence encodes CASGVGNTEAFF. This chain connects TRBV7-9 to TRBJ1-1; D is uncertain. V gave up 8 bases and J gave up 1 base, with 8 bases separating them. This CDR3 region has 12 residues. Germline V lookup: CDR1 SEHNR, CDR2 FQNEAQ (reference sequence). Together with reference TRBV7-9 and TRBJ1-1, the CDR3 gives the full variable domain: DTGVSQNPRHKITKRGQNVTFRCDPISEHNRLYWYRQTLGQGPEFLTYFQNEAQLEKSRLLSDRFSAERPKGSFSTLEIQRTEQGDSAMYLCASGVGNTEAFFGQGTRLTVV.

The V gene is TRBV11-3, the J gene TRBJ2-3; D is unresolved. V shed 3 bases and J shed 5 bases, with 9 bases lying between them. Germline CDR1 reads SGHNT; CDR2 reads YENEEA. The CDR3 consists of 13 residues. This CDR3 is CASSFGLLDTQYF. As DNA, the CDR3 is TGTGCCAGCAGCTTCGGGTTATTAGATACGCAGTATTTT.

The chain couples TRBV7-2 to TRBJ2-3; perhaps TRBD2 as D (6 bases). Trimming pared 6 bases from V and 3 bases from J, leaving 16 bases between. Germline V lookup: CDR1 SGHTA, CDR2 FQGNSA. CDR3 length: 15 amino acids. CDR3 amino acids: CASSQVGSGTDTQYF. CDR3 coding DNA: TGTGCCAGCAGTCAGGTGGGGAGCGGGACAGATACGCAGTATTTT.

The chain combines TRBV5-6 with TRBJ2-1, with D perhaps TRBD2 (5 bases). Per the germline V gene, CDR1 is SGHDT and CDR2 is YYEEEE. The CDR3 has 13 amino acids. Trimming cost V 3 bases and J 6 bases, with 10 bases left between them. The CDR3 sequence: CASSWTFGNEQFF. The CDR3 DNA sequence: TGTGCCAGCAGCTGGACTTTCGGCAATGAGCAGTTCTTC.